This T cell receptor beta chain is drawn from a study of blood T cell repertoires in COVID-19. For the study at large: COVID-19 samples collected from the United States, Italy and Spain covered acute and convalescent phases. Sources were T cells, B-cell-depleted T cells, or PBMCs; the material itself was cDNA or gDNA.

Measured with immunoSEQ multiplex PCR; TCRdb has only the in-frame clones, and not every one. The sample shows under 300,000 clones, roughly 91% of them seen only once. Participant age was roughly 18 to 100 years, and participants resided in about 25 US areas. For recovered donors of Cohort 3, there were two negative PCRs, clearance, or symptom resolution. In germline, CDR1 is SGHAT, CDR2 FQNNGV. V lost 3 bases, J lost 5 bases, and 14 bases lay in between. The CDR3 is made up of 14 amino acids. The chain uses TRBV11-2 and TRBJ2-7, with D maybe TRBD1 (5 bases). The clonotype was recovered from a woman in her fifties or sixties who had recovered from COVID-19. The sample taken for sequencing was PBMCs or T cells enriched from blood (not recorded which). CDR3 in amino acids: CASSFGSGPHEQYF. CDR3 coding DNA: TGTGCCAGCAGCTTTGGTTCAGGGCCCCACGAGCAGTACTTC.